This TCR beta chain comes out of a study of beta chain features in type 1 diabetes. Broader study findings: Within each of all four CD4+ subsets, Type 1 diabetes patients had TCRB CDR3s that were moderately but significantly shorter.

Reverse transcribing all isolated RNA meant expressed TCRB transcripts were sequenced. Assay: immunoSEQ multiplex PCR; the TCRdb copy retains only in-frame clones and omits some. The sample includes about 270,000 clones, 13% to 15% of them seen just once. The V gene lost 5 bases and the J gene lost 0 bases, with 7 bases spanning the gap. The CDR3 contains 13 residues. Germline-derived CDR1 and CDR2 are SEHNR and FQNEAQ (reference sequence). To note about this clone: Its cognate antigen is unknown.

V gene TRBV7-9 combines with J gene TRBJ1-1; D not resolved. The sample comprised naive CD4+ T cells from blood. This clonotype was sampled from a man aged 25 to 45 with type 1 diabetes. CDR3 in amino acids: CASSPGMNTEAFF. For the CDR3, the DNA is TGTGCCAGCAGCCCCGGTATGAACACTGAAGCTTTCTTT.